This TCR beta chain is drawn from a study of blood T cell repertoires in COVID-19. Study information: Researchers got acute and convalescent COVID-19 samples from the United States, Italy and Spain.

The CDR3 runs 13 residues. The germline gives CDR1 GTSNPN, CDR2 SVGIG (reference sequence). Trimming took 2 bases from V and 1 from J, leaving 8 bases between them. TCRdb's table, derived via immunoSEQ multiplex PCR, lists solely in-frame clones and lacks some. This table has over 250,000 clones, around 90% appearing once. The rearrangement uses TRBV30 and TRBJ1-1, with D tentatively TRBD1 (5 bases). Sequencing was done on a sample of peripheral blood. The TCR was taken from a man in his 60s who had recovered from COVID-19. The CDR3 protein is CAWSYTGNTEAFF. For the CDR3, the DNA is TGTGCCTGGAGTTATACAGGGAACACTGAAGCTTTCTTT.